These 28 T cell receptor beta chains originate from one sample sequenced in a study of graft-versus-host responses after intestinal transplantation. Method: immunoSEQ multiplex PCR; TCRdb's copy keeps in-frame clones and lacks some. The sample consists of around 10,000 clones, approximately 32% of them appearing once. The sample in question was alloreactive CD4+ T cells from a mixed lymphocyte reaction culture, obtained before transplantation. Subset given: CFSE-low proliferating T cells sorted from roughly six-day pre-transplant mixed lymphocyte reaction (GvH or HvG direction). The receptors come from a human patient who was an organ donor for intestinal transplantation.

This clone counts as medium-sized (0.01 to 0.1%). CDR3: CASSEFMGRGNTIYF. The CDR3 coding sequence is TGTGCCAGCAGTGAATTCATGGGTAGGGGTAACACCATATATTTT. The V and J genes are TRBV2 and TRBJ1-3; D is perhaps TRBD1 (5 bases). The CDR3 spans 15 residues. CDR1 is SNHLY, CDR2 FYNNEI, per germline. V dropped 2 bases and J dropped 7 bases, with 15 bases sitting between them.

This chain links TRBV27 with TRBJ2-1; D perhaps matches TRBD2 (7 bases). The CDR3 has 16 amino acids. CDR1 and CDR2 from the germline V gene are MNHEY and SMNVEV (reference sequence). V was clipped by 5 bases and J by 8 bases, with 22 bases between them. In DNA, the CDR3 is TGTGCCAGCAGTCCCCGCCGACTTGGGGGGGGCCATGAGCAGTTCTTC. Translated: CASSPRRLGGGHEQFF.

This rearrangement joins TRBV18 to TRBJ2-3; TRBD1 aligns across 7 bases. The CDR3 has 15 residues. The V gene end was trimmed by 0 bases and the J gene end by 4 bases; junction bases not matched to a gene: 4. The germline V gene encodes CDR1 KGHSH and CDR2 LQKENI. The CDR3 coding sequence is TGTGCCAGCTCACCACCAGCAGGGGGTGCAGATACGCAGTATTTT. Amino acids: CASSPPAGGADTQYF.

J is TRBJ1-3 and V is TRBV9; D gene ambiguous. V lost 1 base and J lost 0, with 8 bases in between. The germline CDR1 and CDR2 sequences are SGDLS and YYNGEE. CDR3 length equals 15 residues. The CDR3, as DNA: TGTGCCAGCAGCGTATTGGCCTTCTCTGGAAACACCATATATTTT. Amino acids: CASSVLAFSGNTIYF.

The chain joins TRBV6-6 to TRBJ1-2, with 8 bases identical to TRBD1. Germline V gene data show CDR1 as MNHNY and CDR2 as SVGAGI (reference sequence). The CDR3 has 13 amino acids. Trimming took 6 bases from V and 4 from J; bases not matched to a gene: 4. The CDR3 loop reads CASSRDRGYGYTF. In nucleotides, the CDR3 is TGTGCCAGCAGCCGCGACAGGGGCTATGGCTACACCTTC.

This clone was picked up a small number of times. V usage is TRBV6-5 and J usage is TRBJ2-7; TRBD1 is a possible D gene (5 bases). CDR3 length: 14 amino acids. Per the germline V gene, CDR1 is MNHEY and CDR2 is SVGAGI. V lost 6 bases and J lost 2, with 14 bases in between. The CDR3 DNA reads TGTGCCAGCAGCTTTACAGGTACGACCTACGAGCAGTACTTC. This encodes CASSFTGTTYEQYF.

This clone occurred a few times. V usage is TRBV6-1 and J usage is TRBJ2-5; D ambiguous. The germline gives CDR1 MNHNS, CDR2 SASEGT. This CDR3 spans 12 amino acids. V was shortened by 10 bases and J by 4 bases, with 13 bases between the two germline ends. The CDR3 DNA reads TGTGCCACCTGGCCCCGCCCAGAGACCCAGTACTTC. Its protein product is CATWPRPETQYF.

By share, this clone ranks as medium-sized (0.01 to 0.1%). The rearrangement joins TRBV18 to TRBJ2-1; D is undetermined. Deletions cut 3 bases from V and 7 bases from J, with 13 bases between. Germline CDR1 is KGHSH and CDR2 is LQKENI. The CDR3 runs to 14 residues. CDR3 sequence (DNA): TGTGCCAGCTCACCCTGGCGTGACTTTAATGAGCAGTTCTTC. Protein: CASSPWRDFNEQFF.

The CDR3 protein is CASGGAGTGELFF. In nucleotides, the CDR3 is TGCGCCAGCGGGGGGGCCGGGACCGGGGAGCTGTTTTTT. The V call is TRBV5-1, the J call TRBJ2-2, with a tentative D call TRBD2 (7 bases). The CDR3 runs 13 residues. The germline CDR1 and CDR2 sequences are SGHRS and YFSETQ. V was clipped by 7 bases and J by 5 bases, with 12 bases between them.

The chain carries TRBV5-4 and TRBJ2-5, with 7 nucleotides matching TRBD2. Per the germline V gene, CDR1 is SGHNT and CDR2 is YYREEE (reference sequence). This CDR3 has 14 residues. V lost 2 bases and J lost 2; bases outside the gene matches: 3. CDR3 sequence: CASSFGGTQETQYF. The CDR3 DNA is TGTGCCAGCAGCTTCGGGGGGACGCAAGAGACCCAGTACTTC.

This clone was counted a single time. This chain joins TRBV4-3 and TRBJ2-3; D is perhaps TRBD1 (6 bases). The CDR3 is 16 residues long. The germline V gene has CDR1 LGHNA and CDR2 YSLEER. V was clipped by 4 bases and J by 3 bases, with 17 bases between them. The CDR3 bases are TGCGCCAGCAGCCGGGTGGCAGGGGTTTTAACAGATACGCAGTATTTT. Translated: CASSRVAGVLTDTQYF.

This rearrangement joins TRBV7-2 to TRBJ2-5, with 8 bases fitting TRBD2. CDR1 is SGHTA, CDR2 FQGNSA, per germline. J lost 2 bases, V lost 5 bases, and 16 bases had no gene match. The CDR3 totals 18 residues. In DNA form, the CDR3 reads TGTGCCAGCAGCCACCACTTCAGGGGCGGGGGGAATCAAGAGACCCAGTACTTC. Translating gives CASSHHFRGGGNQETQYF.

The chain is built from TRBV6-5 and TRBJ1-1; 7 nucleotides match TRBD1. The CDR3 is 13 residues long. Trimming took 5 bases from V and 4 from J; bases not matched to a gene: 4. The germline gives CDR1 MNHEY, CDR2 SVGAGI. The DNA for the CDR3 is TGTGCCAGCAGTAGGGGGCTCCTCACTGAAGCTTTCTTT. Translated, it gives CASSRGLLTEAFF.

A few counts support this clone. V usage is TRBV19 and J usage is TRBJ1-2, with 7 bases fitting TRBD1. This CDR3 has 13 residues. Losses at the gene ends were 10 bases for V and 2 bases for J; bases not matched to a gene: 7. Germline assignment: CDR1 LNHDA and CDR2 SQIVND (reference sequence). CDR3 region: CAITRGRNYGYTF. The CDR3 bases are TGTGCCATCACAAGGGGGCGAAACTATGGCTACACCTTC.

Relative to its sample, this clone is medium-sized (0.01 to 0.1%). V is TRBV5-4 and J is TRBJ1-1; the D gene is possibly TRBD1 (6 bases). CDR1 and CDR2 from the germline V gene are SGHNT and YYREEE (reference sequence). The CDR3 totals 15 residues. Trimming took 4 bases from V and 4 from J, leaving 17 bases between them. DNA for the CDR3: TGTGCCAGCAGCGCAGCGCAGGGGTGGGTCACTGAAGCTTTCTTT. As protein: CASSAAQGWVTEAFF.

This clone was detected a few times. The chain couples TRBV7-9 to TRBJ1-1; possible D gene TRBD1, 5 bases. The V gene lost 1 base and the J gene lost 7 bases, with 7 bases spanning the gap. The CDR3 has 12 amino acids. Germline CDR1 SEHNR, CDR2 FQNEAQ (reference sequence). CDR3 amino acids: CASSLETVEAFF. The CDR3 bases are TGTGCCAGCAGCTTAGAGACAGTTGAAGCTTTCTTT.

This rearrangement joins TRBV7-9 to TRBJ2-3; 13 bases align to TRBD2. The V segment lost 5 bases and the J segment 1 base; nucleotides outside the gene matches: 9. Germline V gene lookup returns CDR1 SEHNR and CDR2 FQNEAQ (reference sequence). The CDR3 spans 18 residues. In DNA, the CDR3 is TGTGCCAGCAGCCCCTTGACTAGCGGGGGGCCCGGCACAGATACGCAGTATTTT. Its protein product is CASSPLTSGGPGTDTQYF.

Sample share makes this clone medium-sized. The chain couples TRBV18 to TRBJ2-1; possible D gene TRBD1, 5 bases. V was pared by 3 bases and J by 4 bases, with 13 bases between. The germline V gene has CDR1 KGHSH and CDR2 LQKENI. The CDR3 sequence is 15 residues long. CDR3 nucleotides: TGTGCCAGCTCACCCCTCCAAGGGGTATACAATGAGCAGTTCTTC. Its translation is CASSPLQGVYNEQFF.

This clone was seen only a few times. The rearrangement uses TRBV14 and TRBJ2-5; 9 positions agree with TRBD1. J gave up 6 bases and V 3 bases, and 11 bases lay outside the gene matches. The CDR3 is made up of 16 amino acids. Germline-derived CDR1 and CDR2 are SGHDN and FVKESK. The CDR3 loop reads CASSHSGTGFSKTQYF. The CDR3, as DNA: TGTGCCAGCAGCCACTCCGGGACAGGGTTTTCAAAGACCCAGTACTTC.

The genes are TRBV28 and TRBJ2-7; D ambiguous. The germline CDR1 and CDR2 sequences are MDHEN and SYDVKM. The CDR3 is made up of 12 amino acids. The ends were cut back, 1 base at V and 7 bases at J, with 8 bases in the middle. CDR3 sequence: CASSLYPREQYF. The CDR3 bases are TGTGCCAGCAGTTTATATCCCAGAGAGCAGTACTTC.

The CDR3 nucleotides are TGTGCCAGCAGCTTAGTCCCCAGGGGCATGCCAGATACGCAGTATTTT. Its translation is CASSLVPRGMPDTQYF. The chain combines TRBV7-9 with TRBJ2-3, with D perhaps TRBD1 (6 bases). The germline V gene encodes CDR1 SEHNR and CDR2 FQNEAQ (reference sequence). V gave up 1 base and J gave up 4 bases, with 15 bases separating them. There are 16 residues in the CDR3.

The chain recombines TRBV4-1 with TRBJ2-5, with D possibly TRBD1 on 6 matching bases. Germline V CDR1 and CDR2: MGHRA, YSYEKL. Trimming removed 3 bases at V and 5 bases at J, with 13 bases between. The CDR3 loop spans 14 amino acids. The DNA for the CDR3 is TGCGCCAGCAGCCACACACAGGGTCGGGAGACCCAGTACTTC. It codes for CASSHTQGRETQYF.

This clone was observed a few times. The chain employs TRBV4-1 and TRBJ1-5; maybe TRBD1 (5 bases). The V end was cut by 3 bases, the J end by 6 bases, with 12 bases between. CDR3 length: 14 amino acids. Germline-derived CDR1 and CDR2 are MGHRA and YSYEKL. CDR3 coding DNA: TGCGCCAGCAGCCACATTTTAACAGGTCAGCCCCAGCATTTT. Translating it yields CASSHILTGQPQHF.

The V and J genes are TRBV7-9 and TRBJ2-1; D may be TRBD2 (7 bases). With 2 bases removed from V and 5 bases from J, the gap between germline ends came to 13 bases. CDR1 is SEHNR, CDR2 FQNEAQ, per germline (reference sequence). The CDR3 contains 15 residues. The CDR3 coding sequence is TGTGCCAGCAGCTTAATGGCGGGGGCCCACAATGAGCAGTTCTTC. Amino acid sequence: CASSLMAGAHNEQFF.

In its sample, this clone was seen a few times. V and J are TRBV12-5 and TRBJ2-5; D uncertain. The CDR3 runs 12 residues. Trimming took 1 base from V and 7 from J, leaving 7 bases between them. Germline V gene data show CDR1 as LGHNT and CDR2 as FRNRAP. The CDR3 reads CASGLGSVTQYF. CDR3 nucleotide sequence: TGTGCTAGTGGTTTGGGGAGTGTGACCCAGTACTTC.

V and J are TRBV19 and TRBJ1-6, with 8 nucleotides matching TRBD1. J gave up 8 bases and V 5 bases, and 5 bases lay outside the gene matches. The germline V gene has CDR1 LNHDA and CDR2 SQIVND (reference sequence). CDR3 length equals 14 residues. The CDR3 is CASSVTGGDSPLHF. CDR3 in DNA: TGTGCCAGTAGTGTAACAGGGGGGGATTCACCCCTCCACTTT.

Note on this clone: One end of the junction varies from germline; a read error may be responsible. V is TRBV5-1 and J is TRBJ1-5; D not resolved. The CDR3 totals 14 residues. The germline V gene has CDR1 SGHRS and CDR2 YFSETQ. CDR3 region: CASSLDPNRQSQHF. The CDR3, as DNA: TGCGCCAGCAGCTTGGACCCAAATCGTCAGTCCCAGCATTTT. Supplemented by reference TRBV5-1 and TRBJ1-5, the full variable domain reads KAGVTQTPRYLIKTRGQQVTLSCSPISGHRSVSWYQQTPGQGLQFLFEYFSETQRNKGNFPGRFSGRQFSNSRSEMNVSTLELGDSALYLCASSLDPNRQSQHFGDGTRLSIL.

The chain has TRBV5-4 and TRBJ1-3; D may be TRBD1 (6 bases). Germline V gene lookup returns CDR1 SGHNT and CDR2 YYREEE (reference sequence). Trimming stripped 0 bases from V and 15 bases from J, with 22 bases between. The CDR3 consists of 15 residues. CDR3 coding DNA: TGTGCCAGCAGCTTGGGGGGTCCGGGCAGGGGACAAGAATATTTT. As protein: CASSLGGPGRGQEYF.